The 24 T cell receptor beta chains below were found in one sample sequenced in a study of post-analysis software for immune sequencing data. General study results and limits: With TRBV5-6, TRBV5-1 and TRBV20-1 included, about five TRBV segments were more frequent in patients than in controls.

TCR beta cDNA libraries included unique molecular identifiers. TCRdb reanalysed the PCR reads using MiXCR and keeps one entry per CDR3 protein. The sample shows hundreds of thousands of distinct CDR3 sequences, 39% of them seen only once. Antigens of these TCRs are unknown. Sequenced input: blood. These receptors originate from a girl aged 2 to 10 with multiple sclerosis.

This clonotype appeared a few times. The rearrangement joins TRBV6-2 or TRBV6-3 to TRBJ2-5, with a possible D match to TRBD2 (6 bases). Between the trimmed V and J ends, which lost 2 bases and 3 bases, there was a span of 28 bases. The CDR3 extends over 20 amino acids. CDR1 is MNHEY, CDR2 SVGEGT, per germline. DNA for the CDR3: TGTGCCAGCAGTTACCGGGCTAGCTTGGTGCAGCGTGGCGGGGAAGAGACCCAGTACTTC. Translation gives CASSYRASLVQRGGEETQYF.

This clonotype was seen a single time. The rearrangement uses TRBV12-3 or TRBV12-4 and TRBJ1-1, with D uncertain. Trimming removed 9 bases at V and 1 base at J, with 12 bases between. This CDR3 region has 13 residues. Here the CDR3 DNA reads TGTGCCAGTGCCCGGGAACCGAACACTGAAGCTTTCTTT. Translated: CASAREPNTEAFF.

This rearrangement joins TRBV7-9 to TRBJ1-1, with D possibly matching TRBD1 (5 bases). The V and J ends lost 5 bases and 0 bases respectively, with 13 bases between them. The germline gives CDR1 SEHNR, CDR2 FQNEAQ (reference sequence). The CDR3 consists of 15 residues. CDR3 protein: CASSPSGRMNTEAFF. CDR3 coding DNA: TGTGCCAGCAGCCCCTCGGGACGGATGAACACTGAAGCTTTCTTT.

This chain connects TRBV7-9 to TRBJ2-6; D gene ambiguous. V lost 8 bases and J 1 base, leaving 9 bases between the germline ends. The V gene's germline CDR1 is SEHNR and CDR2 FQNEAQ (reference sequence). The CDR3 has 14 residues. CDR3 region: CASPIRSGANVLTF. The DNA of the CDR3 is TGTGCCAGCCCTATCAGGTCTGGGGCCAACGTCCTGACTTTC.

V is TRBV20-1 and J is TRBJ2-3, with TRBD2 matching 7 bases. CDR3 length: 13 amino acids. Germline V gene sequence: CDR1 DFQATT, CDR2 SNEGSKA (reference sequence). As DNA, the CDR3 is TGCAGCTTCCGCGGGGGTAGAACAGATACGCAGTATTTT. As protein: CSFRGGRTDTQYF.

The chain links TRBV7-9 to TRBJ1-1; D possibly corresponds to TRBD1 (5 bases). The CDR3 has 14 amino acids. With 4 bases removed from V and 6 bases from J, the gap between germline ends came to 15 bases. Per the germline V gene, CDR1 is SEHNR and CDR2 is FQNEAQ (reference sequence). The CDR3 nucleotides are TGTGCCAGCAGCTCTTCGGGCTCGGGGGCTGAAGCTTTCTTT. This encodes CASSSSGSGAEAFF.

The CDR3 protein is CASHRRSGTGYYEQYF. The CDR3 DNA follows: TGCGCCAGCCACCGACGTTCGGGGACAGGATACTACGAGCAGTACTTC. V usage is TRBV5-1 and J usage is TRBJ2-7, with TRBD1 matching 8 bases. The V gene end was trimmed by 7 bases and the J gene end by 3 bases; junction bases not matched to a gene: 15. In germline, CDR1 is SGHRS, CDR2 YFSETQ. The CDR3 has 16 residues.

This chain joins TRBV20-1 and TRBJ1-4; D is ambiguous. Trimming shortened V by 8 bases and J by 2 bases, and 15 bases separated the two germline ends. CDR1 and CDR2 from the germline V gene are DFQATT and SNEGSKA (reference sequence). The CDR3 is 14 amino acids. The CDR3 is CSPSTAMTNEKLFF. Here the CDR3 DNA reads TGCAGTCCTTCAACAGCGATGACTAATGAAAAACTGTTTTTT.

The genes are TRBV7-2 and TRBJ1-1, with D possibly TRBD1 on 6 matching bases. Trimming took off 4 bases at V and 5 bases at J, with 11 bases between the two ends. CDR1 SGHTA and CDR2 FQGNSA come from the germline V gene. The CDR3 extends over 13 amino acids. The chain's CDR3 is CASSYQQGTEAFF. CDR3 sequence (DNA): TGTGCCAGCAGCTACCAACAGGGAACTGAAGCTTTCTTT.

The rearrangement links TRBV28 to TRBJ1-5; unclear D gene. CDR3 length: 12 amino acids. From germline, CDR1 is MDHEN and CDR2 SYDVKM. Trimming removed 2 bases at V and 5 bases at J, with 4 bases between. The DNA of the CDR3 is TGTGCCAGCAGTTTAACACATCAGCCCCAGCATTTT. Encoded protein: CASSLTHQPQHF.

This chain links TRBV20-1 with TRBJ2-7; 11 nucleotides align to TRBD2. The V and J ends lost 0 bases and 6 bases, in that order; junction bases with no gene match: 10. This CDR3 region has 16 residues. CDR1 DFQATT and CDR2 SNEGSKA come from the germline V gene (reference sequence). CDR3 in DNA: TGCAGTGCTAGAGAGCCTAGCGGGGGGCCAGTATCCGAGCAGTACTTC. It encodes CSAREPSGGPVSEQYF.

This clonotype was seen ten or more times. The V gene is TRBV12-3 or TRBV12-4, the J gene TRBJ1-2, with 11 bases identical to TRBD1. The CDR3 loop spans 14 amino acids. V gave up 0 bases and J gave up 8 bases; unmatched junction bases: 2. DNA of the CDR3: TGTGCCAGCAGTTTAGCCGGGACAGGGGGGGGCTACACCTTC. Its protein product is CASSLAGTGGGYTF.

This clonotype was seen only a few times. The chain is built from TRBV4-3 and TRBJ2-1; D tentatively reads TRBD1 or TRBD2 (5 bases each). V dropped 3 bases and J dropped 1 base, with 16 bases sitting between them. This CDR3 spans 17 amino acids. Germline CDR1 LGHNA, CDR2 YSLEER. The CDR3 sequence is CASSHDHRDRSYNEQFF. The CDR3 DNA sequence: TGCGCCAGCAGCCATGACCACCGGGACCGTTCCTACAATGAGCAGTTCTTC.

A single count supports this clonotype. This CDR3 reads CATSKTRGMAFDEQFF. The CDR3 nucleotides are TGTGCCACCAGTAAAACGCGGGGGATGGCGTTCGATGAGCAGTTCTTC. This chain connects TRBV24-1 to TRBJ2-1; 7 bases are a match to TRBD2. The CDR3 sequence is 16 residues long. Trimming at V came to 6 bases and at J to 8 bases, leaving 15 bases not matched to a gene. Germline V lookup: CDR1 KGHDR, CDR2 SFDVKD.

In its sample, this clonotype was seen a few times. The V and J genes are TRBV28 and TRBJ2-3, with 10 bases aligning to TRBD1. CDR1 MDHEN and CDR2 SYDVKM come from the germline V gene. The V segment lost 6 bases and the J segment 0 bases; nucleotides outside the gene matches: 12. CDR3 length equals 18 residues. CDR3: CASRNGQGGTPSTDTQYF. The CDR3 bases are TGTGCCAGCAGGAACGGACAGGGGGGGACTCCTAGCACAGATACGCAGTATTTT.

This clonotype showed up many times. The gene calls are TRBV5-5 and TRBJ1-2; D ambiguous. CDR1 is SGHKS and CDR2 is YYEKEE in the germline V gene (reference sequence). CDR3 size: 14 residues. V lost 5 bases to trimming and J lost 7 bases, with 18 bases between them. This CDR3 is CASRGQHGSVGYTF. The CDR3 DNA reads as TGTGCCAGCAGGGGCCAACACGGCAGCGTTGGCTACACCTTC.

This clonotype was seen only a few times. The chain carries TRBV7-2 and TRBJ2-1; D is undetermined. The CDR3 spans 17 residues. V was pared by 4 bases and J by 5 bases, with 21 bases between. The germline V gene has CDR1 SGHTA and CDR2 FQGNSA. The CDR3 nucleotides are TGTGCCAGCAGCTCAAATATGGGCTGGGGAAGGGACAATGAGCAGTTCTTC. It is translated as CASSSNMGWGRDNEQFF.

This chain uses TRBV6-4 with TRBJ1-1; TRBD1 agrees at 9 bases. The V gene end was trimmed by 5 bases and the J gene end by 5 bases; junction bases not matched to a gene: 9. Per germline, CDR1 MRHNA and CDR2 SNTAGT. The CDR3 runs to 15 residues. Here the CDR3 DNA reads TGTGCCAGCAGTACCTCCGACAGGGGGAGGACTGAAGCTTTCTTT. This translates into CASSTSDRGRTEAFF.

The chain is built from TRBV6-2 or TRBV6-3 and TRBJ1-1, with 7 bases matching TRBD1. J gave up 0 bases and V 6 bases, and 10 bases lay outside the gene matches. This CDR3 comprises 16 residues. Germline CDR1 is MNHEY and CDR2 is SVGEGT. The CDR3 region is CASRSETGFMNTEAFF. CDR3 coding DNA: TGTGCCAGCAGATCCGAGACAGGGTTTATGAACACTGAAGCTTTCTTT.

The chain's CDR3 is CASSPFRGSRTQYF. As DNA, the CDR3 is TGTGCCAGCAGCCCTTTCCGGGGAAGCCGGACCCAGTACTTC. V and J are TRBV3-1 and TRBJ2-7; D perhaps matches TRBD2 (5 bases). Gene TRBJ2-5 matches the end of the DNA better, so the J call may be wrong. This CDR3 comprises 14 residues. Per the germline V gene, CDR1 is LGHDT and CDR2 is YNNKEL (reference sequence).

This clonotype was seen many times. V is TRBV28 and J is TRBJ2-3, with 9 nucleotides matching TRBD2. With 5 bases clipped from V and 0 bases from J, the junction kept 3 bases outside the gene matches. In germline, CDR1 is MDHEN, CDR2 SYDVKM. The CDR3 is made up of 15 amino acids. DNA of the CDR3: TGTGCCAGCAGTCCGACTAGCGGAAGCACAGATACGCAGTATTTT. Translation gives CASSPTSGSTDTQYF. Full variable domain (missing parts from reference TRBV28 and TRBJ2-3): DVKVTQSSRYLVKRTGEKVFLECVQDMDHENMFWYRQDPGLGLRLIYFSYDVKMKEKGDIPEGYSVSREKKERFSLILESASTNQTSMYLCASSPTSGSTDTQYFGPGTRLTVL.

The chain joins TRBV5-1 to TRBJ2-5; TRBD1 aligns across 10 bases. The J call may be mistaken, given a closer DNA end match to TRBJ2-7. Per germline, CDR1 SGHRS and CDR2 YFSETQ. The CDR3 loop spans 15 amino acids. The CDR3 protein is CASSFKGTGADEQYF. As DNA, the CDR3 is TGCGCCAGCAGCTTTAAAGGGACAGGGGCGGACGAGCAGTACTTC.

This clonotype came up a few times. The rearrangement joins TRBV5-1 to TRBJ2-7; D may be TRBD1 or TRBD2 (5 bases each). This CDR3 is 14 amino acids long. V dropped 0 bases and J dropped 3 bases, with 10 bases sitting between them. Germline CDR1 is SGHRS and CDR2 is YFSETQ. The chain's CDR3 is CASSLARDGYEQYF. CDR3 coding DNA: TGCGCCAGCAGCTTGGCAAGGGACGGCTACGAGCAGTACTTC.

The chain joins TRBV5-1 to TRBJ2-5; the D gene could be TRBD1 or TRBD2 (5 bases each). This CDR3 is 16 amino acids long. The germline V and J ends were trimmed by 2 bases and 0 bases, with 14 bases remaining between them. Germline V gives CDR1 SGHRS, CDR2 YFSETQ. The CDR3 reads CASSFGLEGYQETQYF. In DNA form, the CDR3 reads TGCGCCAGCAGCTTCGGGCTTGAGGGGTACCAAGAGACCCAGTACTTC.